This T cell receptor (beta chain) was recovered during a study of blood T cell repertoires in COVID-19. Turning to the study itself: Samples came from the United States, Italy and Spain, spanning acute and convalescent COVID-19.

The repertoire was sequenced with immunoSEQ multiplex PCR; TCRdb's copy has only in-frame clones and lacks some. There are approximately 230,000 clones in the sample; about 91% occur only once, and roughly 1.4% lies in the top ten. The CDR3 is made up of 13 amino acids. Germline V gene data show CDR1 as MNHEY and CDR2 as SVGAGI. Trimming left V 2 bases short and J 4 bases short, with 8 bases between. This chain uses TRBV6-5 with TRBJ1-2; no clear D gene. The receptor was derived from a man at least 80 years old with acute or convalescent COVID-19. Sequencing was done on a sample of peripheral blood. CDR3 protein: CASSYGESYGYTF. CDR3 bases: TGTGCCAGCAGTTACGGGGAGTCCTATGGCTACACCTTC.